Here is one TCR beta chain with its context. Its antigen is not yet known. No base qualities exist here, and no much larger clone lies one base off it. Whole blood was collected in K2EDTA tubes by collaborating institutions according to the institutions' own protocols. For TCRbeta analysis, collaborators shipped samples as frozen whole blood, isolated PBMCs, or DNA extracted from either of those sample types. TCRbeta CDR3 regions were amplified from genomic DNA by means of the immunoSEQ Assay, a bias-controlled multiplex PCR. The study's own analysis went as follows. Within the assay, amplification of reference gene primers was used to estimate how many nucleated cells each sample contained. Sequence reads were collapsed and filtered to measure the absolute abundance of every unique TCRbeta CDR3 rearrangement. Productive Simpson clonality was computed per sample as the square root of Simpson's diversity index over productive rearrangements. The table was pulled from immuneACCESS by TCRdb, which kept in-frame rearrangements only. Such tables lose some clones; where checked, under half of the loss comes from unresolved V genes, and the rest has no known cause. V, J and clone size are taken as reported in that table, and D and trimming were inferred from the DNA itself. The sample contains roughly 190,000 clones, 70% to 90% of them found a single time. The ten top clones hold roughly 5% of the sample.

The data stem from a study of blood T cell repertoires in COVID-19 (dated by TCRdb to 2018 to 2021). At the level of the whole study: The collaborator samples originated in the United States, Italy and Spain and spanned the acute and convalescent phases of COVID-19. The prospective study material was composed of cDNA or gDNA derived from T cells, B-cell-depleted T cells, or PBMCs. Subjects who had been exposed to COVID-19, were actively infected with it, or had recovered from it provided the deeply sampled blood TCRbeta repertoires that made up the dataset. The repertoires were made available in a free public database intended to serve as a resource for research on the immune response to SARS-CoV-2. Samples came from the ongoing ImmuneRACE study (first 160 participants) plus 1,254 subjects from 6 global collaborators. A de-identified subject ID, COVID-19 status, age in years and sex were almost always included in the sample metadata. HLA class I and class II types, where available, came from metadata supplied by the sample provider rather than from assay-based typing.

What the research found in general, with its limitations: How much clinical and demographic metadata was included differed by source and by participant, and the metadata was provided uncurated.

CDR1 and CDR2 are drawn from the germline V gene (reference sequence): DFQATT, SNEGSKA. V loses 7 bases, J loses 3 bases, and the germline ends lie 10 bases apart. Reading from cysteine to phenylalanine, the CDR3 counts 11 amino acids. Only the CDR3 region is kept as DNA, spanning 33 bases read in frame from base 1. This receptor was taken from a woman aged 65 to 85 with active or convalescent COVID-19. The chain uses TRBV20-1 and TRBJ2-7, with no D gene named confidently. The sample taken for sequencing was peripheral blood. The CDR3 in this case is CSVEPNYEQYF. The bases are TGCAGTGTCGAACCTAACTACGAGCAGTACTTC.